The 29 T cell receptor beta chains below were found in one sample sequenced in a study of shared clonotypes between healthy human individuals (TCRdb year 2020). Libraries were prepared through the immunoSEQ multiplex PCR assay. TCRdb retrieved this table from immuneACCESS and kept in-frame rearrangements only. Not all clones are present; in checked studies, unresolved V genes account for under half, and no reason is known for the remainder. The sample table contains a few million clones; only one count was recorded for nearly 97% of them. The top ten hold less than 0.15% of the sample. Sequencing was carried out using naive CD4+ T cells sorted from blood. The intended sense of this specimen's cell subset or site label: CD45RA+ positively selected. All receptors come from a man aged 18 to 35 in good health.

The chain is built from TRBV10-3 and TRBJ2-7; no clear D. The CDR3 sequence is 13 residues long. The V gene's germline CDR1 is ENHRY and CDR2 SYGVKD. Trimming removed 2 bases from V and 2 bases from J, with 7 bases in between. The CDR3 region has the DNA TGTGCCATCAGTGAGGGCAGCGCCTACGAGCAGTACTTC. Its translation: CAISEGSAYEQYF.

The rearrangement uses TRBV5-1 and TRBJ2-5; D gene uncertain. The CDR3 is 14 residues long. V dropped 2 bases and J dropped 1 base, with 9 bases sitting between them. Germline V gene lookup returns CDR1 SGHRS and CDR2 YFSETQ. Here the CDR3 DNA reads TGCGCCAGCAGCTTTGACGGTGTCCAAGAGACCCAGTACTTC. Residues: CASSFDGVQETQYF.

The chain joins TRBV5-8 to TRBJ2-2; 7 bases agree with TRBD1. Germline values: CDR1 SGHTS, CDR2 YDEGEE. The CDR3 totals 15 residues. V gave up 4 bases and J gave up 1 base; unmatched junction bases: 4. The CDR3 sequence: CASSPGQVNTGELFF. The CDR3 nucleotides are TGTGCCAGCAGCCCAGGACAGGTGAACACCGGGGAGCTGTTTTTT.

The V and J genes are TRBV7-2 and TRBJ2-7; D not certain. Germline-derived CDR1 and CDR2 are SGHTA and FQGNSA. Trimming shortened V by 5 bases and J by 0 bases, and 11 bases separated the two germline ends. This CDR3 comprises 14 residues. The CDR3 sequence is CASSPVWSSYEQYF. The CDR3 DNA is TGTGCCAGCAGCCCTGTGTGGTCCTCCTACGAGCAGTACTTC. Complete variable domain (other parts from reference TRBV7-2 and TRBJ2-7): GAGVSQSPSNKVTEKGKDVELRCDPISGHTALYWYRQSLGQGLEFLIYFQGNSAPDKSGLPSDRFSAERTGGSVSTLTIQRTQQEDSAVYLCASSPVWSSYEQYFGPGTRLTVT.

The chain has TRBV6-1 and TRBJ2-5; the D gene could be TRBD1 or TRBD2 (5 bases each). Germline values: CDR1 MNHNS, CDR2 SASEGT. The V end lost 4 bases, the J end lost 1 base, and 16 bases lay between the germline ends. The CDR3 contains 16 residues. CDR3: CASSAIRDAGQETQYF. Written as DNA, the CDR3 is TGTGCCAGCAGTGCGATCCGGGACGCAGGCCAAGAGACCCAGTACTTC.

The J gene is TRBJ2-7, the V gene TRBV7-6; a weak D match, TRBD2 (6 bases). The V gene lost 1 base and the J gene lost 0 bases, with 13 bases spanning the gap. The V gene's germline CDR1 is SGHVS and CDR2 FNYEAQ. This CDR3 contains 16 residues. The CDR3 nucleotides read TGTGCCAGCAGCTTAGGGGAGGAGGGAACCTCCTACGAGCAGTACTTC. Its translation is CASSLGEEGTSYEQYF.

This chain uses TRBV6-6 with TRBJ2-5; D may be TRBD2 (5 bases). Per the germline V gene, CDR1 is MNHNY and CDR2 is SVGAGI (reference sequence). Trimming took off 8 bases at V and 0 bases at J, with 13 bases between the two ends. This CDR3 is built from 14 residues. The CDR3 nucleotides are TGTGCCAGCGCGTATCGGCGGGACCAAGAGACCCAGTACTTC. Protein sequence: CASAYRRDQETQYF.

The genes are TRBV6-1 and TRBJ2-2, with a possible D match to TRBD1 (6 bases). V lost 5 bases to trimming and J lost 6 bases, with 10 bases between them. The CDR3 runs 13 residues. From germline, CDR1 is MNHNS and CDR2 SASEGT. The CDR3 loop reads CASSSQGPGELFF. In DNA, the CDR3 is TGTGCCAGCAGTTCACAGGGTCCCGGGGAGCTGTTTTTT.

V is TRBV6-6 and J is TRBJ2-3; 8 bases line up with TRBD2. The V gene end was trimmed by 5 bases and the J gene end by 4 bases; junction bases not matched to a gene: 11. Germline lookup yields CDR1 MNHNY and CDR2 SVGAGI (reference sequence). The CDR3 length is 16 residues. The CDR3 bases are TGTGCCAGCAGTCCGGAGCGGGAGTTTATTTCAGATACGCAGTATTTT. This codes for CASSPEREFISDTQYF.

The CDR3 spells CASSITDNEQFF. The CDR3 DNA follows: TGTGCCAGCAGTATTACGGACAATGAGCAGTTCTTC. The chain recombines TRBV5-4 with TRBJ2-1, with D unresolved. CDR1 and CDR2 from the germline V gene are SGHNT and YYREEE (reference sequence). CDR3 size: 12 residues. Trimming shortened V by 5 bases and J by 5 bases, and 8 bases separated the two germline ends. Looking up the rest from reference TRBV5-4 and TRBJ2-1 gives the full variable domain: ETGVTQSPTHLIKTRGQQVTLRCSSQSGHNTVSWYQQALGQGPQFIFQYYREEENGRGNFPPRFSGLQFPNYSSELNVNALELDDSALYLCASSITDNEQFFGPGTRLTVL.

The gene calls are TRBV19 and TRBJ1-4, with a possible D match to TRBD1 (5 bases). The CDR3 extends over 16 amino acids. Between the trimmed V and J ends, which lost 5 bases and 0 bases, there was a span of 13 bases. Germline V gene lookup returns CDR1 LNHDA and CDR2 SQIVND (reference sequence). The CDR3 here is CASSPWGEPTNEKLFF. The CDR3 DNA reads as TGTGCCAGTAGTCCCTGGGGGGAACCAACTAATGAAAAACTGTTTTTT.

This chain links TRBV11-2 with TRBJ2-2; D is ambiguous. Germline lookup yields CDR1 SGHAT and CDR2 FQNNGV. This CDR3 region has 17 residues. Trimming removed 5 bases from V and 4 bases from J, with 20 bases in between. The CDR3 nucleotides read TGTGCCAGCAGCCCCCGGCTCGCAACCAGTGGCACCGGGGAGCTGTTTTTT. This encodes CASSPRLATSGTGELFF.

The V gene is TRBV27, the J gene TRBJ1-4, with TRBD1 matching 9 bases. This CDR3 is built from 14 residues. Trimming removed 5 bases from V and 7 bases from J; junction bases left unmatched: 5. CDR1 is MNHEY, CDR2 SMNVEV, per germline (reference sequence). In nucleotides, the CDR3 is TGTGCCAGCAGTGGGACAGGGATGGGTGAAAAACTGTTTTTT. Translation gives CASSGTGMGEKLFF.

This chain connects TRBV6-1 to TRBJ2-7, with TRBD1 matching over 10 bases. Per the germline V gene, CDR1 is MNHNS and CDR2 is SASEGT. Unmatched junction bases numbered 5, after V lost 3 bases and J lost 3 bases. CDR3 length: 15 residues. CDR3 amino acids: CASSDPGQGHYEQYF. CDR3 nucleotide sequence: TGTGCCAGCAGTGACCCGGGACAGGGGCACTACGAGCAGTACTTC.

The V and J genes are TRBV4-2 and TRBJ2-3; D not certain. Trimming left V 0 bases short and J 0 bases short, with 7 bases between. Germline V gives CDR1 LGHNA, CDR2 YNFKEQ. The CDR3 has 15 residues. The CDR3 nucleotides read TGTGCCAGCAGCCAAGATTGGCAGAGCACAGATACGCAGTATTTT. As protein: CASSQDWQSTDTQYF.

CDR3 amino acids: CASSLTMPSETQYF. CDR3 sequence (DNA): TGTGCCAGCAGCTTAACGATGCCTTCAGAGACCCAGTACTTC. This chain links TRBV7-9 with TRBJ2-5; D ambiguous. Germline V lookup: CDR1 SEHNR, CDR2 FQNEAQ (reference sequence). The length of the CDR3 is 14 residues. Trimming left V 2 bases short and J 4 bases short, with 11 bases between. The whole variable domain, remainder taken from reference TRBV7-9 and TRBJ2-5, is DTGVSQNPRHKITKRGQNVTFRCDPISEHNRLYWYRQTLGQGPEFLTYFQNEAQLEKSRLLSDRFSAERPKGSFSTLEIQRTEQGDSAMYLCASSLTMPSETQYFGPGTRLLVL.

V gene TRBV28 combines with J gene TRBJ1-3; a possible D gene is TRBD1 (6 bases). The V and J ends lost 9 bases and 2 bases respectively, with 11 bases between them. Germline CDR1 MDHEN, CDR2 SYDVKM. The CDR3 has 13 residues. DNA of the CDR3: TGTGCCAGTGGGTGGGACACTGGAAACACCATATATTTT. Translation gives CASGWDTGNTIYF.

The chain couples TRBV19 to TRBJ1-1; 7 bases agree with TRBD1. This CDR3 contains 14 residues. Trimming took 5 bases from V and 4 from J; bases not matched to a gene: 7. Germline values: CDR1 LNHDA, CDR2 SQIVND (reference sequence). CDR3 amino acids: CASSEPGGGTEAFF. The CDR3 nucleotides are TGTGCCAGTAGTGAGCCAGGGGGTGGCACTGAAGCTTTCTTT.

Here the CDR3 reads CASSALGTGEQETQYF. In DNA, the CDR3 is TGTGCCAGCAGTGCCCTGGGGACAGGGGAGCAAGAGACCCAGTACTTC. This rearrangement joins TRBV25-1 to TRBJ2-5, with 10 bases identical to TRBD1. The CDR3 totals 16 residues. V dropped 4 bases and J dropped 2; count of bases not matched to a gene: 7. Germline CDR1 is MGHDK and CDR2 is SYGVNS.

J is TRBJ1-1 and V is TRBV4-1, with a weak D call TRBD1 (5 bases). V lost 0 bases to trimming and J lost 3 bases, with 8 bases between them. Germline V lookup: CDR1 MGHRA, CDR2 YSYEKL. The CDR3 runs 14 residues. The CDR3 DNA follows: TGCGCCAGCAGCCAAGAATGGGGGGACACTGAAGCTTTCTTT. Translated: CASSQEWGDTEAFF.

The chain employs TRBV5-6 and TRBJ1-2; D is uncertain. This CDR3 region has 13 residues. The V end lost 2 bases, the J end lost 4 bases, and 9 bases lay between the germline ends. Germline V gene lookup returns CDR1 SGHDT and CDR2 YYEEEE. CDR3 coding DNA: TGTGCCAGCAGCTTTTTTCGGGGCTATGGCTACACCTTC. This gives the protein CASSFFRGYGYTF. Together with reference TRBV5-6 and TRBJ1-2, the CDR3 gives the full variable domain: DAGVTQSPTHLIKTRGQQVTLRCSPKSGHDTVSWYQQALGQGPQFIFQYYEEEERQRGNFPDRFSGHQFPNYSSELNVNALLLGDSALYLCASSFFRGYGYTFGSGTRLTVV.

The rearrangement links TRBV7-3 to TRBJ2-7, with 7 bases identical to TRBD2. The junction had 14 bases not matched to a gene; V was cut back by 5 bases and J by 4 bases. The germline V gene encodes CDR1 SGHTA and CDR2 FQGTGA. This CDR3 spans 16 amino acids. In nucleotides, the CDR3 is TGTGCCAGCAGCCCTGATATGGCTAGCGGAACGTACGAGCAGTACTTC. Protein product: CASSPDMASGTYEQYF. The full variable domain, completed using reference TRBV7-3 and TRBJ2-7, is GAGVSQTPSNKVTEKGKYVELRCDPISGHTALYWYRQSLGQGPEFLIYFQGTGAADDSGLPNDRFFAVRPEGSVSTLKIQRTERGDSAVYLCASSPDMASGTYEQYFGPGTRLTVT.

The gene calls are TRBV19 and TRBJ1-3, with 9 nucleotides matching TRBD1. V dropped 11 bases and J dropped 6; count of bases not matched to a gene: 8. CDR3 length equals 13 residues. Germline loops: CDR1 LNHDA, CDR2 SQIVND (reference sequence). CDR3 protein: CACLGQGKNTIYF. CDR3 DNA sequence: TGTGCCTGCCTCGGACAGGGGAAAAACACCATATATTTT.

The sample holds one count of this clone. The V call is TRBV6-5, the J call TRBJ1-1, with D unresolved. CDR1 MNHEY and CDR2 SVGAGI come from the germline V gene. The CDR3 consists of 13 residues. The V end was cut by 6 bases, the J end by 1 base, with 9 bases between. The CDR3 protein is CASSRDWNTEAFF. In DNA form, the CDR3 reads TGTGCCAGCAGCCGAGACTGGAACACTGAAGCTTTCTTT.

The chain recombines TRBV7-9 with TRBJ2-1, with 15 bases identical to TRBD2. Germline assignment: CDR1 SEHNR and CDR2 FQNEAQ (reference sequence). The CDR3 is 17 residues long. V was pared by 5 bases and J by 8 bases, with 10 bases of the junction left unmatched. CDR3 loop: CASSQGLAGGSYDEQFF. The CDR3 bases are TGTGCCAGCAGCCAGGGACTAGCGGGAGGATCGTATGATGAGCAGTTCTTC. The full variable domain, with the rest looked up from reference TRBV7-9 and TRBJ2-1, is DTGVSQNPRHKITKRGQNVTFRCDPISEHNRLYWYRQTLGQGPEFLTYFQNEAQLEKSRLLSDRFSAERPKGSFSTLEIQRTEQGDSAMYLCASSQGLAGGSYDEQFFGPGTRLTVL.

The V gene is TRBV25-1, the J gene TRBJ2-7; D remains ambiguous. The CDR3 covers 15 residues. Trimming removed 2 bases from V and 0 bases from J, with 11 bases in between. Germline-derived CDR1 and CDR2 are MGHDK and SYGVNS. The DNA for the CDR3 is TGTGCCAGCAGTGAAGCTGGCACACTCTCCTACGAGCAGTACTTC. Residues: CASSEAGTLSYEQYF.

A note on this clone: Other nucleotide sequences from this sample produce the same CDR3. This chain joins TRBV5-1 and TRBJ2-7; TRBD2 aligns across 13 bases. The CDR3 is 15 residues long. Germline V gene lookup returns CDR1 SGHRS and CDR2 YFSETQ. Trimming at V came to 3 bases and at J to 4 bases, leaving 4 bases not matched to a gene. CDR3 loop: CASSSWTSGSYEQYF. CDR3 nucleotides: TGCGCCAGCAGCTCCTGGACTAGCGGGAGTTACGAGCAGTACTTC.

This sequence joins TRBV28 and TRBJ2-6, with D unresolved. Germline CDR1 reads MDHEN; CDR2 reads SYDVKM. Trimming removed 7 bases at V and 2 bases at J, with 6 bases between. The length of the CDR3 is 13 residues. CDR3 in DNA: TGTGCCAGCATCCGGGCTGGGGCCAACGTCCTGACTTTC. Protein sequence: CASIRAGANVLTF.

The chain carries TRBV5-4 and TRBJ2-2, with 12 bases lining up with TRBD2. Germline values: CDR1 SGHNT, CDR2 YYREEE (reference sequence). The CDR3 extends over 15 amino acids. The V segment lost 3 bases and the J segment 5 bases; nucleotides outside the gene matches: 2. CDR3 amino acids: CASSSLAGGTGELFF. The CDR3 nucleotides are TGTGCCAGCAGCTCTCTAGCGGGAGGGACCGGGGAGCTGTTTTTT.